The source of this T cell receptor (beta chain) is a study of shared clonotypes between healthy human individuals. The CDR3 spans 15 residues. Looked up from germline, CDR1 is MNHEY and CDR2 is SVGAGI. V gave up 5 bases and J gave up 2 bases, with 14 bases separating them. TCRdb's table, derived via immunoSEQ multiplex PCR, lists solely in-frame clones and lacks some. Of 85,000 to 100,000 clones in the sample, under 70% are singletons; the top ten hold less than 55%. Donors, healthy HIV-negative adults, lacked recent acute infections or vaccinations. In CD8 memory, CD45RO+ cells were put together with CCR7-negative CD45RA+ TemRA cells.

Sequencing used memory CD8+ T cells sorted from blood. Documented subset: CD45RO+ cells pooled with CCR7-negative TemRA cells. This sequence originates from a man aged 30-40 years in good health. V gene TRBV6-5 combines with J gene TRBJ2-3; possible D gene TRBD2, 6 bases. CDR3 DNA: TGTGCCAGCAGTCACGGCGGGGCCGACACAGATACGCAGTATTTT. Translation gives CASSHGGADTDTQYF.